This TCR beta chain was observed in a study of control samples from healthy donors and cancer patients. This CDR3 is 14 amino acids long. After removal of 4 bases from V and 5 bases from J, the junction contained 5 bases not matched to a gene. CDR1 SGHRS and CDR2 YFSETQ come from the germline V gene. Method: immunoSEQ multiplex PCR; TCRdb's copy keeps in-frame clones and lacks some. The table records about 130,000 clones, 85% to 95% of them present only once. As regards this clone: In the same sample, other DNA sequences code for this CDR3.

The V and J genes are TRBV5-1 and TRBJ2-2; 7 bases are a match to TRBD2. The receptor was derived from a man aged 18 to 30 in good health. Sequencing was performed on blood. This CDR3 is CASSLVGGTGELFF. CDR3 sequence (DNA): TGCGCCAGCAGCCTGGTGGGGGGGACCGGGGAGCTGTTTTTT.